Each of the 9 T cell receptor beta chains below was sequenced from the same sample in a study of blood T cell repertoires in COVID-19. Data came from immunoSEQ multiplex PCR; TCRdb stores just in-frame clones and leaves some out. The sample has a few hundred thousand clones; around 89% are singletons. Sequences were obtained from PBMCs or T cells enriched from blood (not recorded which). The receptors originated from a man aged 25-45 years who had recovered from COVID-19.

The rearrangement uses TRBV7-2 and TRBJ2-5; 7 nucleotides align to TRBD1. The CDR3 covers 15 residues. CDR1 is SGHTA, CDR2 FQGNSA, per germline. V lost 1 base to trimming and J lost 2 bases; unmatched junction nucleotides: 4. CDR3 amino acids: CASSLVTGPQETQYF. The DNA for the CDR3 is TGTGCCAGCAGCTTAGTGACAGGGCCACAAGAGACCCAGTACTTC.

The table lists this clone with a few counts. The chain uses TRBV6-4 and TRBJ2-3; 9 bases match TRBD2. The CDR3 is made up of 16 amino acids. V shed 0 bases, J shed 0 bases, and the junction held 1 base outside the gene matches. Germline values: CDR1 MRHNA, CDR2 SNTAGT. Written as DNA, the CDR3 is TGTGCCAGCAGTGACTCAGCGGGAGGTAGCACAGATACGCAGTATTTT. Residues: CASSDSAGGSTDTQYF.

This sequence joins TRBV27 and TRBJ2-1; D not resolved. The V and J ends lost 5 bases and 2 bases respectively, with 4 bases between them. Germline CDR1 reads MNHEY; CDR2 reads SMNVEV (reference sequence). The CDR3 has 12 amino acids. The CDR3 DNA sequence: TGTGCCAGCAGTCAAACCTACAATGAGCAGTTCTTC. Its protein is CASSQTYNEQFF.

This sequence joins TRBV30 and TRBJ1-1; 7 bases match TRBD1. Germline loops: CDR1 GTSNPN, CDR2 SVGIG (reference sequence). This CDR3 contains 12 residues. The V gene end was trimmed by 2 bases and the J gene end by 14 bases; junction bases not matched to a gene: 11. In DNA form, the CDR3 reads TGTGCCTGGAGTCCAACTCGGACAGGAGGATTCTTT. It encodes CAWSPTRTGGFF.

This clone was counted only a few times. The chain joins TRBV5-1 to TRBJ1-2; 11 bases align to TRBD1. The CDR3 sequence is 14 residues long. J was trimmed by 8 bases and V by 0 bases; bases with no gene match: 3. In germline, CDR1 is SGHRS, CDR2 YFSETQ. Here the CDR3 DNA reads TGCGCCAGCAGCTTGGAAGGGACAGGGGGAGGCTACACCTTC. Its translation is CASSLEGTGGGYTF.

The chain carries TRBV19 and TRBJ1-2; a weak D match, TRBD1 (6 bases). CDR3 size: 15 residues. Germline-derived CDR1 and CDR2 are LNHDA and SQIVND (reference sequence). Trimming took off 6 bases at V and 2 bases at J, with 16 bases between the two ends. CDR3 bases: TGTGCCAGTAGCCCACGGACAGCTGCGAACTATGGCTACACCTTC. Translation gives CASSPRTAANYGYTF.

The chain has TRBV28 and TRBJ2-1; TRBD2 matches at 11 bases. CDR1 is MDHEN and CDR2 is SYDVKM in the germline V gene. There are 16 residues in the CDR3. Trimming removed 6 bases from V and 2 bases from J; junction bases left unmatched: 6. The CDR3, as DNA: TGTGCCAGCAGCACAGGACTAGCGGGCGCCTACAATGAGCAGTTCTTC. It is translated as CASSTGLAGAYNEQFF.

This clone occurred a few times. The genes are TRBV23-1 and TRBJ2-7; 10 nucleotides agree with TRBD1. TRBV23-1 is designated an ORF whose function remains uncertain. The junction had 6 bases not matched to a gene; V was cut back by 6 bases and J by 1 base. CDR3 length: 15 residues. The CDR3 sequence is CASREDRGKSYEQYF. The DNA of the CDR3 is TGCGCCAGCAGGGAGGACAGGGGGAAGTCCTACGAGCAGTACTTC.

The chain recombines TRBV5-1 with TRBJ1-1; 8 bases map to TRBD1. Germline-derived CDR1 and CDR2 are SGHRS and YFSETQ. J gave up 1 base and V 4 bases, and 9 bases lay outside the gene matches. This CDR3 is 16 amino acids long. CDR3 protein: CASSPQTTGANTEAFF. CDR3 in DNA: TGCGCCAGCAGCCCCCAAACGACAGGGGCGAACACTGAAGCTTTCTTT. Full variable domain (remainder filled in from reference TRBV5-1 and TRBJ1-1): KAGVTQTPRYLIKTRGQQVTLSCSPISGHRSVSWYQQTPGQGLQFLFEYFSETQRNKGNFPGRFSGRQFSNSRSEMNVSTLELGDSALYLCASSPQTTGANTEAFFGQGTRLTVV.